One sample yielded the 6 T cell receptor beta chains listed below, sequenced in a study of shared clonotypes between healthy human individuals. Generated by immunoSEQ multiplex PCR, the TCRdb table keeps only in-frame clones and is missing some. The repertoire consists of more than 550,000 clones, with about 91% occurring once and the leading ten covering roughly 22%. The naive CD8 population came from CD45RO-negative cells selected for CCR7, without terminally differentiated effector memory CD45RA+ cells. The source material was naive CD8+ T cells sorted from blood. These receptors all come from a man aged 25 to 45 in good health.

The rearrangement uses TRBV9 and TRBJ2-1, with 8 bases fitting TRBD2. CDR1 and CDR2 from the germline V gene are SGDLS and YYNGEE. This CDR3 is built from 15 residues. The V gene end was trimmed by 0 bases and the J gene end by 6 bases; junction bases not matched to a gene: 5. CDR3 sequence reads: CASSVVSGKSNEQFF. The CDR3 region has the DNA TGTGCCAGCAGCGTAGTTAGCGGGAAATCCAATGAGCAGTTCTTC.

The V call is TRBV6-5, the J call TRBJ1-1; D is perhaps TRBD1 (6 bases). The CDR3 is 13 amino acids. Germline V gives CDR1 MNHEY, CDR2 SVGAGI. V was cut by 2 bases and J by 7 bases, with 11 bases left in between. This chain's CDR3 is CASSYGGQIEAFF. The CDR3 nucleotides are TGTGCCAGCAGTTACGGAGGACAGATTGAAGCTTTCTTT.

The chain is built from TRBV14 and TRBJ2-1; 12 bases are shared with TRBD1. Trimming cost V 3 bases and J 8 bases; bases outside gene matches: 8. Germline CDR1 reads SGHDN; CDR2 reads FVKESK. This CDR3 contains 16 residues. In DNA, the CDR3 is TGTGCCAGCAGCCAGGCCGGGACAGGGGGCCAAGATGAGCAGTTCTTC. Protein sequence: CASSQAGTGGQDEQFF. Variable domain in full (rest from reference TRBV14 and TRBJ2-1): EAGVTQFPSHSVIEKGQTVTLRCDPISGHDNLYWYRRVMGKEIKFLLHFVKESKQDESGMPNNRFLAERTGGTYSTLKVQPAELEDSGVYFCASSQAGTGGQDEQFFGPGTRLTVL.

The CDR3 region is CASSITLAWTEAFF. CDR3 nucleotide sequence: TGTGCCAGTAGTATAACCCTCGCATGGACTGAAGCTTTCTTT. The V gene is TRBV19, the J gene TRBJ1-1, with no clear D. This CDR3 comprises 14 residues. Germline V gene lookup returns CDR1 LNHDA and CDR2 SQIVND (reference sequence). The V and J ends lost 2 bases and 5 bases respectively, with 12 bases between them.

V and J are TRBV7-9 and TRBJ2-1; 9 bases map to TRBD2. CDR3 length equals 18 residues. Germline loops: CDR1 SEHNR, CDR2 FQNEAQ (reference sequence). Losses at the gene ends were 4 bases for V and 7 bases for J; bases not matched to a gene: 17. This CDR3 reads CASSSYDRGAGGPNEQFF. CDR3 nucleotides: TGTGCCAGCAGCTCTTACGATCGTGGTGCGGGAGGGCCTAATGAGCAGTTCTTC.

The DNA of the CDR3 is TGCGCCAGCAGCCAAGCTACAGGGAGGTTCACTGAAGCTTTCTTT. It specifies CASSQATGRFTEAFF. The chain links TRBV4-3 to TRBJ1-1; weak D call: TRBD1 (6 bases). Germline V CDR1 and CDR2: LGHNA, YSLEER. This CDR3 region has 15 residues. V lost 1 base, J lost 4 bases, and 13 bases lay in between.